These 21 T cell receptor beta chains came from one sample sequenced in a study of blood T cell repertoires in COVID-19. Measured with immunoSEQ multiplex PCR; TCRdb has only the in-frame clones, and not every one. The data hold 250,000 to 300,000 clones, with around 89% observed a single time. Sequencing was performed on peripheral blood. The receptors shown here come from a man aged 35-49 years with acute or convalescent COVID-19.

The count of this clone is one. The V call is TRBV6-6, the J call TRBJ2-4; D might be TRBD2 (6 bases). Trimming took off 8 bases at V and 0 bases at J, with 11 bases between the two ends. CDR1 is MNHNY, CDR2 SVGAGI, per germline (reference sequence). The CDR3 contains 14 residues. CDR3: CASQAGGAKNIQYF. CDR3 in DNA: TGTGCCAGCCAGGCCGGGGGAGCCAAAAACATTCAGTACTTC.

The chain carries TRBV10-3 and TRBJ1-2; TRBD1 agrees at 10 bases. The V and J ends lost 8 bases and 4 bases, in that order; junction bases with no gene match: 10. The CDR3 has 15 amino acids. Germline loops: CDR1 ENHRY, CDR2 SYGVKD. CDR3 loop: CAILETGQGIYGYTF. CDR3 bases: TGTGCCATCCTCGAGACGGGACAGGGGATCTATGGCTACACCTTC.

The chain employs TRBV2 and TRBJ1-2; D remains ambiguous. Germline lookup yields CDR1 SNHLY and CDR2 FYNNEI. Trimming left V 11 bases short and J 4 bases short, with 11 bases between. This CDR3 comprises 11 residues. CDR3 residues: CASREIYGYTF. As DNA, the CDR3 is TGTGCCTCCCGGGAGATCTATGGCTACACCTTC.

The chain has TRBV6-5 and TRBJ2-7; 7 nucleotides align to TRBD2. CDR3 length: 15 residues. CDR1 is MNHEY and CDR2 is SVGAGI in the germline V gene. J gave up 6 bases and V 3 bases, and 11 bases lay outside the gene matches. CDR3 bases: TGTGCCAGCAGTTATGATCGGTGGGGGGGAAGCGAGCAGTACTTC. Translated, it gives CASSYDRWGGSEQYF.

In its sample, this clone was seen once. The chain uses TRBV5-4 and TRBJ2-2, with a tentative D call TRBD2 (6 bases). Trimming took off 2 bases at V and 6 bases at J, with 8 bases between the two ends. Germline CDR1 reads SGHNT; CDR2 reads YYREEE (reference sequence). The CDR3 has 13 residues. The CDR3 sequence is CASSLWGAGELFF. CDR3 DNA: TGTGCCAGCAGCTTATGGGGGGCCGGGGAGCTGTTTTTT.

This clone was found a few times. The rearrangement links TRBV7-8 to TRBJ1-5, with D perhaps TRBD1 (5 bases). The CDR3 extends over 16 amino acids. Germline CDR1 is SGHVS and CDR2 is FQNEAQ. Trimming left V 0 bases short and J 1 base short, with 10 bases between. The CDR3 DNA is TGTGCCAGCAGCTTAGCGGGCAGGGCAAGCAATCAGCCCCAGCATTTT. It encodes CASSLAGRASNQPQHF.

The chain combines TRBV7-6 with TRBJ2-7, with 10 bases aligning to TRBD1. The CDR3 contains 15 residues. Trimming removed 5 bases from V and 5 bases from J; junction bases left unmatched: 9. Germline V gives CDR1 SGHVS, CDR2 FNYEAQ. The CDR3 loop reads CASSPPGTGVNEQYF. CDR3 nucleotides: TGTGCCAGCAGCCCACCCGGGACAGGGGTCAACGAGCAGTACTTC.

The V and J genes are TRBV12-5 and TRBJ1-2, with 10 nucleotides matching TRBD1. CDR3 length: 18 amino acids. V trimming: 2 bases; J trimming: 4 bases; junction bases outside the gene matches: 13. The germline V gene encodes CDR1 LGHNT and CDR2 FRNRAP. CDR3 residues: CASGLWVSGTGVTYGYTF. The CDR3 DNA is TGTGCTAGTGGTTTGTGGGTGAGCGGGACAGGGGTCACCTATGGCTACACCTTC.

The CDR3 loop reads CASSSTTGGWDGYTF. The CDR3 DNA reads as TGCGCCAGCAGCTCAACGACAGGGGGCTGGGATGGCTACACCTTC. The V gene is TRBV5-1, the J gene TRBJ1-2, with TRBD1 identical over 10 bases. CDR3 length: 15 residues. Germline V gene data show CDR1 as SGHRS and CDR2 as YFSETQ. Unmatched junction bases numbered 8, after V lost 3 bases and J lost 6 bases. The full variable domain, with the rest looked up from reference TRBV5-1 and TRBJ1-2, is KAGVTQTPRYLIKTRGQQVTLSCSPISGHRSVSWYQQTPGQGLQFLFEYFSETQRNKGNFPGRFSGRQFSNSRSEMNVSTLELGDSALYLCASSSTTGGWDGYTFGSGTRLTVV.

CDR3 nucleotides: TGTGCCATCAGTGAACGGCAGGGAATAAACGAGCAGTACTTC. It specifies CAISERQGINEQYF. The V and J genes are TRBV10-3 and TRBJ2-7; D might be TRBD1 (5 bases). Germline CDR1 and CDR2: ENHRY and SYGVKD. V was clipped by 3 bases and J by 5 bases, with 14 bases between them. CDR3 length: 14 residues.

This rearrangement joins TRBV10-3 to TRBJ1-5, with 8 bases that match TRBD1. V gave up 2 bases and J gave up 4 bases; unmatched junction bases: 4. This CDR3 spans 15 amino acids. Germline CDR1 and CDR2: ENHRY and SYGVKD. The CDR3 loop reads CAISERTGLNQPQHF. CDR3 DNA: TGTGCCATCAGTGAGCGGACAGGGTTGAATCAGCCCCAGCATTTT.

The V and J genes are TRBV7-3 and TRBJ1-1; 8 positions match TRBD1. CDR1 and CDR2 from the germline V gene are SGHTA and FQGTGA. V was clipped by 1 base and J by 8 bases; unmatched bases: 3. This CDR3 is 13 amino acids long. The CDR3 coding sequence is TGTGCCAGCAGCTTAAGTGGGGACAGGGAAGCTTTCTTT. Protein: CASSLSGDREAFF. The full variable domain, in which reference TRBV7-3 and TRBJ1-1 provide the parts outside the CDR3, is GAGVSQTPSNKVTEKGKYVELRCDPISGHTALYWYRQSLGQGPEFLIYFQGTGAADDSGLPNDRFFAVRPEGSVSTLKIQRTERGDSAVYLCASSLSGDREAFFGQGTRLTVV.

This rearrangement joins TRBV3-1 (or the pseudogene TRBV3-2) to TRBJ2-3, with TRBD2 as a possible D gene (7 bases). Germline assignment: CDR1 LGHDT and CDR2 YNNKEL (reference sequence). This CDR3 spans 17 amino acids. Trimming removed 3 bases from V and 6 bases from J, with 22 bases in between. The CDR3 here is CASSHKVRGGHLDTQYF. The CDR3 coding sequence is TGTGCCAGCAGCCATAAGGTTAGGGGGGGCCATTTGGATACGCAGTATTTT.

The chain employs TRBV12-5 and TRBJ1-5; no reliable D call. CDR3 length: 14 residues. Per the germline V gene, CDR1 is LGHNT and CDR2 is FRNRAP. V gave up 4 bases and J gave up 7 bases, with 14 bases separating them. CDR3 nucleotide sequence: TGTGCTAGTGGTTCCCACTCAGACTTCCAGCCCCAGCATTTT. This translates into CASGSHSDFQPQHF.

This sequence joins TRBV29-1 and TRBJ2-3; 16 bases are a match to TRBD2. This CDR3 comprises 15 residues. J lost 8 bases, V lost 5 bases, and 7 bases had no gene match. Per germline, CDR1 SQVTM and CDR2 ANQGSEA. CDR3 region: CSVITGTSGGGTQYF. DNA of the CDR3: TGCAGCGTTATCACCGGGACTAGCGGGGGGGGTACGCAGTATTTT.

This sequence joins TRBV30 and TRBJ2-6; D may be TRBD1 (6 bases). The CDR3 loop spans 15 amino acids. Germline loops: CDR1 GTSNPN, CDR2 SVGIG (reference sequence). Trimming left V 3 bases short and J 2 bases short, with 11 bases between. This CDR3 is CAWSVQGAGANVLTF. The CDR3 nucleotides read TGTGCCTGGAGCGTACAGGGAGCTGGGGCCAACGTCCTGACTTTC. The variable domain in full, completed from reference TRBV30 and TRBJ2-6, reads SQTIHQWPATLVQPVGSPLSLECTVEGTSNPNLYWYRQAAGRGLQLLFYSVGIGQISSEVPQNLSASRPQDRQFILSSKKLLLSDSGFYLCAWSVQGAGANVLTFGAGSRLTVL.

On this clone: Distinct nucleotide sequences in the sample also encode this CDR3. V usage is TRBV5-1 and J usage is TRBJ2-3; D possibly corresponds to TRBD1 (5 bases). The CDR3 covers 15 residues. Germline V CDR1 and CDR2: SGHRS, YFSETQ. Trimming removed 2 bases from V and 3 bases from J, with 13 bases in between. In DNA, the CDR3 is TGCGCCAGCAGCTTAGGTCAGGGATCAACAGATACGCAGTATTTT. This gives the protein CASSLGQGSTDTQYF.

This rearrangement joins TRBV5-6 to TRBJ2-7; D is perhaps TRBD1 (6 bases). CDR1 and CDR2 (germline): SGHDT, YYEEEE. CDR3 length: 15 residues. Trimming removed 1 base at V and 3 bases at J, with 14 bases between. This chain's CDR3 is CASSLLGTQLYEQYF. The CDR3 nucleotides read TGTGCCAGCAGCTTGCTCGGGACACAACTCTACGAGCAGTACTTC.

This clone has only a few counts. The CDR3 loop reads CASSLPGSLGEDTEAFF. CDR3 in DNA: TGTGCCAGCAGCCTTCCGGGTTCCCTAGGTGAGGACACTGAAGCTTTCTTT. The rearrangement joins TRBV5-6 to TRBJ1-1; D is unresolved. CDR1 is SGHDT and CDR2 is YYEEEE in the germline V gene. The germline V and J ends were trimmed by 4 bases and 3 bases, with 22 bases remaining between them. The CDR3 spans 17 residues. Filled out from reference TRBV5-6 and TRBJ1-1, the complete variable domain reads DAGVTQSPTHLIKTRGQQVTLRCSPKSGHDTVSWYQQALGQGPQFIFQYYEEEERQRGNFPDRFSGHQFPNYSSELNVNALLLGDSALYLCASSLPGSLGEDTEAFFGQGTRLTVV.

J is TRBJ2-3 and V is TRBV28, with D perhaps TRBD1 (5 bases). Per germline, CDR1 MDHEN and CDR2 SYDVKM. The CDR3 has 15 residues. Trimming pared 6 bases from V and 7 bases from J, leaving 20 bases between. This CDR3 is CASSTGDSRRYTQYF. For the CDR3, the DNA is TGTGCCAGCAGCACAGGAGACTCTCGCAGGTATACGCAGTATTTT.

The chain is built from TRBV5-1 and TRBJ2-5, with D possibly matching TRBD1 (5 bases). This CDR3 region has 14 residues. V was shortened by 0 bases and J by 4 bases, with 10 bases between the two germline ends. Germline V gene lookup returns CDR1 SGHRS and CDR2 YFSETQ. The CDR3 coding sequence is TGCGCCAGCAGCTTGGGGGGCGGCCGAGAGACCCAGTACTTC. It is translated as CASSLGGGRETQYF.